These 26 T cell receptor beta chains originate from one sample sequenced in a study of blood T cell repertoires in COVID-19. Measured with immunoSEQ multiplex PCR; TCRdb has only the in-frame clones, and not every one. The data hold about 250,000 clones, with approximately 83% observed a single time. The sequencing sample was made of peripheral blood. Every receptor here comes from a man older than 75 with acute or convalescent COVID-19.

This clone was picked up one time. This chain links TRBV29-1 with TRBJ1-6; 9 nucleotides match TRBD1. Germline lookup yields CDR1 SQVTM and CDR2 ANQGSEA. CDR3 length equals 13 residues. J gave up 7 bases and V 6 bases, and 4 bases lay outside the gene matches. The CDR3 region has the DNA TGCAGCGTGGGGACAGGGTGGAATTCACCCCTCCACTTT. It codes for CSVGTGWNSPLHF.

This clone was seen a single time. The chain couples TRBV12-5 to TRBJ1-2; no clear D. Germline V gives CDR1 LGHNT, CDR2 FRNRAP. V was trimmed by 1 base and J by 2 bases, leaving 11 bases between them. CDR3 length equals 15 residues. CDR3 sequence (DNA): TGTGCTAGTGGTTTGGGTGGCGGCGGGAACTATGGCTACACCTTC. Translated, it gives CASGLGGGGNYGYTF.

This chain links TRBV24-1 with TRBJ2-1; the match to TRBD2 covers 13 bases. V lost 3 bases and J lost 5; bases outside the gene matches: 9. Per germline, CDR1 KGHDR and CDR2 SFDVKD. The CDR3 contains 18 residues. The CDR3 DNA sequence: TGTGCCACCAGTGATGTACCGGGACTAGCGGGAATAGACAATGAGCAGTTCTTC. It codes for CATSDVPGLAGIDNEQFF.

This chain links TRBV6-5 with TRBJ2-1; possible D gene TRBD1, 6 bases. Germline V gene lookup returns CDR1 MNHEY and CDR2 SVGAGI. There are 14 residues in the CDR3. V was clipped by 7 bases and J by 2 bases, with 12 bases between them. The CDR3 here is CASTFTGPYNEQFF. The CDR3 nucleotides are TGTGCCAGCACCTTCACAGGGCCCTACAATGAGCAGTTCTTC.

The chain employs TRBV21-1 and TRBJ2-7; the listed D gene, TRBD1, was not tested against the DNA. TRBV21-1 is a pseudogene segment. The CDR3 is 17 amino acids. The DNA of the CDR3 is TGTGCCAGCAGCCCAAACGACCAGGGTGTACTTCCTGGCGAGCAGTACTTC. It specifies CASSPNDQGVLPGEQYF.

V and J are TRBV7-6 and TRBJ2-7, with D maybe TRBD2 (5 bases). Germline-derived CDR1 and CDR2 are SGHVS and FNYEAQ. The CDR3 has 16 residues. Trimming shortened V by 1 base and J by 6 bases, and 19 bases separated the two germline ends. The CDR3 DNA reads TGTGCCAGCAGCTTAGGCTCGAGGGAAATAGTGAGCGAGCAGTACTTC. This encodes CASSLGSREIVSEQYF.

The chain has TRBV5-1 and TRBJ2-2; D uncertain. The V gene's germline CDR1 is SGHRS and CDR2 YFSETQ. V was shortened by 5 bases and J by 1 base, with 9 bases between the two germline ends. This CDR3 contains 14 residues. CDR3 DNA: TGCGCCAGCAGGGGCTACTGGAACACCGGGGAGCTGTTTTTT. This gives the protein CASRGYWNTGELFF.

The chain recombines TRBV5-1 with TRBJ1-6; D may be TRBD1 (5 bases). Trimming stripped 1 base from V and 9 bases from J, with 20 bases between. The germline V gene encodes CDR1 SGHRS and CDR2 YFSETQ. This CDR3 contains 17 residues. Written as DNA, the CDR3 is TGCGCCAGCAGCTTGAATCCAGGGCCAGAAAGGGGTTCACCCCTCCACTTT. Its translation is CASSLNPGPERGSPLHF. Looking up the rest from reference TRBV5-1 and TRBJ1-6 gives the full variable domain: KAGVTQTPRYLIKTRGQQVTLSCSPISGHRSVSWYQQTPGQGLQFLFEYFSETQRNKGNFPGRFSGRQFSNSRSEMNVSTLELGDSALYLCASSLNPGPERGSPLHFGNGTRLTVT.

The chain couples TRBV5-1 to TRBJ2-7, with 9 nucleotides matching TRBD1. Germline loops: CDR1 SGHRS, CDR2 YFSETQ. V lost 5 bases and J lost 3; bases outside the gene matches: 6. The CDR3 has 14 residues. The DNA for the CDR3 is TGCGCCAGCAGACAACGGGGACAGGGCTACGAGCAGTACTTC. Translated: CASRQRGQGYEQYF.

The count of this clone is one. The V and J genes are TRBV13 and TRBJ1-3; D is perhaps TRBD1 (6 bases). The CDR3 contains 14 residues. Germline V gene lookup returns CDR1 PRHDT and CDR2 FYEKMQ (reference sequence). The V gene lost 5 bases and the J gene lost 8 bases, with 16 bases spanning the gap. The CDR3 nucleotides are TGTGCCAGCAGCCCTTCGGGGCAGGGGCACACCATATATTTT. Its translation is CASSPSGQGHTIYF.

The V call is TRBV30, the J call TRBJ1-6, with TRBD1 matching over 7 bases. The junction had 11 bases not matched to a gene; V was cut back by 5 bases and J by 4 bases. CDR1 is GTSNPN and CDR2 is SVGIG in the germline V gene (reference sequence). The CDR3 runs 16 residues. The CDR3 here is CAWQLDGTVYNSPLHF. DNA for the CDR3: TGTGCCTGGCAACTTGATGGGACAGTTTATAATTCACCCCTCCACTTT.

This chain uses TRBV6-2 or TRBV6-3 with TRBJ1-3, with D unclear. This CDR3 spans 15 amino acids. V shed 4 bases and J shed 0 bases, with 10 bases lying between them. Germline loops: CDR1 MNHEY, CDR2 SVGEGT. CDR3 region: CASSSLYSSGNTIYF. The CDR3 coding sequence is TGTGCCAGCAGTTCACTCTACAGCTCTGGAAACACCATATATTTT.

CDR3 in amino acids: CSVSDRYDNQPQHF. DNA for the CDR3: TGCAGCGTCTCAGACAGATATGACAATCAGCCCCAGCATTTT. The rearrangement uses TRBV29-1 and TRBJ1-5; a possible D gene is TRBD1 (5 bases). CDR1 and CDR2 (germline): SQVTM, ANQGSEA. V was clipped by 6 bases and J by 3 bases, with 15 bases between them. This CDR3 region has 14 residues.

This chain's CDR3 is CASSEVPGAYGYTF. The CDR3, as DNA: TGTGCCAGCAGTGAAGTGCCAGGGGCCTATGGCTACACCTTC. The rearrangement links TRBV6-4 to TRBJ1-2, with D perhaps matching TRBD1 (6 bases). The V end was cut by 3 bases, the J end by 4 bases, with 12 bases between. From germline, CDR1 is MRHNA and CDR2 SNTAGT. The CDR3 extends over 14 amino acids.

The V and J genes are TRBV18 and TRBJ2-7; 7 bases align to TRBD1. J was trimmed by 4 bases and V by 6 bases; bases with no gene match: 12. The length of the CDR3 is 15 residues. Germline values: CDR1 KGHSH, CDR2 LQKENI. This CDR3 reads CASSQDRSGIYEQYF. For the CDR3, the DNA is TGTGCCAGCTCGCAGGACAGGTCGGGGATTTACGAGCAGTACTTC.

This clone was recorded once. The chain uses TRBV10-3 and TRBJ2-1, with a weak D call TRBD2 (6 bases). Germline V gene sequence: CDR1 ENHRY, CDR2 SYGVKD. V lost 11 bases to trimming and J lost 6 bases, with 14 bases between them. The CDR3 runs 12 residues. The CDR3 DNA follows: TGTGCCGCCCAAGGCGGGACCAATGAGCAGTTCTTC. It codes for CAAQGGTNEQFF.

V usage is TRBV19 and J usage is TRBJ1-5; D unresolved. The CDR3 length is 15 residues. Germline assignment: CDR1 LNHDA and CDR2 SQIVND (reference sequence). Trimming took off 2 bases at V and 0 bases at J, with 8 bases between the two ends. CDR3 sequence (DNA): TGTGCCAGTAGTATAAAACAGTATAGCAATCAGCCCCAGCATTTT. It translates to CASSIKQYSNQPQHF.

In this sample, this clone turned up once. V is TRBV14 and J is TRBJ2-2; tentatively, D is TRBD2 (6 bases). Germline V gene lookup returns CDR1 SGHDN and CDR2 FVKESK. The CDR3 consists of 16 residues. The germline V and J ends were trimmed by 5 bases and 3 bases, with 16 bases remaining between them. CDR3: CASSRGYGSDTGELFF. CDR3 nucleotides: TGTGCCAGCAGCAGGGGATACGGGAGCGACACCGGGGAGCTGTTTTTT.

The rearrangement links TRBV6-2 or TRBV6-3 to TRBJ2-3; TRBD1 matches at 9 bases. The CDR3 runs 17 residues. The junction had 5 bases not matched to a gene; V was cut back by 0 bases and J by 1 base. Germline assignment: CDR1 MNHEY and CDR2 SVGEGT. The CDR3 reads CASSYSIRTGGTDTQYF. The CDR3 DNA reads TGTGCCAGCAGTTACTCGATACGGACAGGGGGCACAGATACGCAGTATTTT.

This rearrangement joins TRBV7-9 to TRBJ1-1; 8 bases are a match to TRBD1. Unmatched junction bases numbered 7, after V lost 0 bases and J lost 7 bases. There are 15 residues in the CDR3. Germline V CDR1 and CDR2: SEHNR, FQNEAQ (reference sequence). The CDR3 DNA reads TGTGCCAGCAGCTTAGCCTCTAGGGGACAGGTTGAAGCTTTCTTT. Translation gives CASSLASRGQVEAFF.

The sample holds a few counts of this clone. The chain is built from TRBV7-9 and TRBJ2-7; tentative D call: TRBD1 (6 bases). The CDR3 is 14 residues long. Trimming took 8 bases from V and 7 from J, leaving 21 bases between them. Germline loops: CDR1 SEHNR, CDR2 FQNEAQ (reference sequence). CDR3 sequence (DNA): TGTGCCAGCGCCTCCGGGACACCCACGGGAGAGCAGTACTTC. Its protein is CASASGTPTGEQYF.

This rearrangement joins TRBV11-3 to TRBJ2-7; the D gene is possibly TRBD2 (5 bases). The germline gives CDR1 SGHNT, CDR2 YENEEA. Trimming pared 5 bases from V and 5 bases from J, leaving 10 bases between. The CDR3 totals 12 residues. The CDR3 here is CASSGRGNEQYF. CDR3 bases: TGTGCCAGCAGCGGTCGAGGGAACGAGCAGTACTTC.

The gene calls are TRBV28 and TRBJ1-5; perhaps TRBD1 as D (5 bases). Per the germline V gene, CDR1 is MDHEN and CDR2 is SYDVKM. The CDR3 extends over 15 amino acids. The ends were cut back, 3 bases at V and 2 bases at J, with 11 bases in the middle. The CDR3 here is CASSLKRGGNQPQHF. The CDR3 coding sequence is TGTGCCAGCAGTTTGAAAAGGGGTGGCAATCAGCCCCAGCATTTT.

The chain recombines TRBV6-5 with TRBJ2-5; 9 positions agree with TRBD2. Germline assignment: CDR1 MNHEY and CDR2 SVGAGI. The CDR3 totals 15 residues. Losses at the gene ends were 8 bases for V and 6 bases for J; bases not matched to a gene: 13. This CDR3 reads CASEFFSGGQQTQYF. The CDR3 nucleotides are TGTGCCAGCGAGTTTTTTAGCGGGGGTCAGCAGACCCAGTACTTC.

This chain connects TRBV7-9 to TRBJ1-1; TRBD1 might be the D (5 bases). Trimming removed 1 base from V and 6 bases from J, with 6 bases in between. The germline V gene encodes CDR1 SEHNR and CDR2 FQNEAQ (reference sequence). This CDR3 region has 12 residues. CDR3 amino acids: CASSLEGSEAFF. The CDR3 nucleotides read TGTGCCAGCAGCTTAGAGGGGTCTGAAGCTTTCTTT.

The CDR3 loop is CASSLRGQQETQYF. Here the CDR3 DNA reads TGTGCCAGCAGCTTAAGGGGGCAACAAGAGACCCAGTACTTC. The chain recombines TRBV7-2 with TRBJ2-5; 7 positions match TRBD1. This CDR3 region has 14 residues. Trimming at V came to 2 bases and at J to 2 bases, leaving 2 bases not matched to a gene. The germline V gene has CDR1 SGHTA and CDR2 FQGNSA.